This TCR beta chain was obtained from a study of blood T cell repertoires in COVID-19. At the level of the study: From T cells, B-cell-depleted T cells, or PBMCs came the material, which was cDNA or gDNA.

The CDR3 is made up of 13 amino acids. CDR1 is WNHNN, CDR2 SYGVQD, per germline (reference sequence). Trimming took 6 bases from V and 8 from J; bases not matched to a gene: 8. In the authors' workflow: Nucleated cell number was recorded as an estimate derived from reference gene primer amplification. This table comes from immunoSEQ multiplex PCR, and its TCRdb copy is limited to in-frame clones, with some not included. V, J and clone size are those of that table, while D and trimming were read from the DNA. The sample has roughly 250,000 clones, more than 85% seen once; the top ten hold approximately 2.6%.

The TCR sequence derives from a young adult with COVID-19, enrolled during active disease. The sequenced sample consisted of peripheral blood. The rearrangement joins TRBV10-1 to TRBJ1-1; 8 bases are shared with TRBD1. The CDR3 DNA sequence: TGCGCCAGCAGCCCCACCGGGACAGGCGAAGCTTTCTTT. Amino acids: CASSPTGTGEAFF.